Below are 14 T cell receptor beta chains sequenced from a single sample in a study of control samples from healthy donors and cancer patients. The method was immunoSEQ multiplex PCR; TCRdb's version includes in-frame clones alone and lacks a portion of them. The table lists tens of thousands of clones, roughly three quarters of them singletons. The sequenced sample was formalin-fixed, paraffin-embedded tissue. These receptors came from a male donor with melanoma.

The rearrangement joins TRBV9 to TRBJ2-5; no clear D. CDR1 SGDLS and CDR2 YYNGEE come from the germline V gene. The CDR3 loop spans 12 amino acids. V gave up 1 base and J gave up 5 bases, with 6 bases separating them. The CDR3: CASSVNEETQYF. In nucleotides, the CDR3 is TGTGCCAGCAGCGTAAATGAGGAGACCCAGTACTTC.

The V gene is TRBV7-8, the J gene TRBJ1-2, with D possibly matching TRBD1 (6 bases). Germline CDR1 reads SGHVS; CDR2 reads FQNEAQ. The CDR3 has 13 residues. The V end was cut by 4 bases, the J end by 6 bases, with 12 bases between. CDR3 sequence reads: CASSSMTGDGYTF. The CDR3 DNA follows: TGTGCCAGCAGCTCGATGACAGGTGATGGCTACACCTTC.

This chain uses TRBV18 with TRBJ2-7; 7 nucleotides match TRBD1. The J segment lost 0 bases and the V segment lost 0 bases, leaving 11 bases of the junction unmatched. This CDR3 is built from 18 residues. CDR1 and CDR2 from the germline V gene are KGHSH and LQKENI. The CDR3 DNA reads as TGTGCCAGCTCACCACCTCGGGGCGTGACAGGGAGCTCCTACGAGCAGTACTTC. It specifies CASSPPRGVTGSSYEQYF.

The chain couples TRBV15 to TRBJ1-1; 8 nucleotides align to TRBD1. V dropped 5 bases and J dropped 1; count of bases not matched to a gene: 15. This CDR3 has 18 amino acids. Per the germline V gene, CDR1 is LNHNV and CDR2 is YYDKDF (reference sequence). Written as DNA, the CDR3 is TGTGCCACCAGCGGGCATCCGGGACAGGATGGCCCGAACACTGAAGCTTTCTTT. Its translation: CATSGHPGQDGPNTEAFF.

The V gene is TRBV27, the J gene TRBJ1-6; 10 nucleotides agree with TRBD1. The trim removed 5 bases at V and 9 bases at J, leaving 16 bases unmatched. Germline CDR1 and CDR2: MNHEY and SMNVEV (reference sequence). The CDR3 covers 18 residues. DNA of the CDR3: TGTGCCAGCAGTCAGAAGACTGGCGGGACAGGGGCGGCTTCACCCCTCCACTTT. This sequence encodes CASSQKTGGTGAASPLHF.

In its sample, this clone was seen a few times. The J gene is TRBJ1-3, the V gene TRBV2, with TRBD1 as a possible D gene (5 bases). Germline V gene sequence: CDR1 SNHLY, CDR2 FYNNEI. V was trimmed by 4 bases and J by 4 bases, leaving 14 bases between them. This CDR3 has 15 residues. CDR3 coding DNA: TGTGCCAGCAGTGGTACCGGGACCTACGGAAACACCATATATTTT. Its protein is CASSGTGTYGNTIYF.

This clone was recorded a few times. The genes are TRBV29-1 and TRBJ2-5; 7 positions match TRBD2. The V gene end was trimmed by 5 bases and the J gene end by 7 bases; junction bases not matched to a gene: 13. The CDR3 runs 14 residues. From germline, CDR1 is SQVTM and CDR2 ANQGSEA. The CDR3 reads CSVKAGTTQGTQYF. The CDR3 DNA is TGCAGCGTTAAAGCCGGGACTACCCAGGGGACCCAGTACTTC.

Written as DNA, the CDR3 is TGTGCCAGCAACAGTATTCTCAATCAGCCCCAGCATTTT. Protein sequence: CASNSILNQPQHF. The chain has TRBV6-5 and TRBJ1-5; D is ambiguous. V was pared by 7 bases and J by 3 bases, with 10 bases between. The CDR3 is made up of 13 amino acids. Germline CDR1 MNHEY, CDR2 SVGAGI.

The chain carries TRBV19 and TRBJ2-7; D is unclear. Trimming removed 5 bases at V and 0 bases at J, with 11 bases between. The CDR3 is 14 residues long. Germline V gene sequence: CDR1 LNHDA, CDR2 SQIVND (reference sequence). The DNA of the CDR3 is TGTGCCAGTAGTCTCCGGGCCCCCTCCTACGAGCAGTACTTC. It translates to CASSLRAPSYEQYF.

The chain uses TRBV9 and TRBJ2-7, with D perhaps TRBD1 (6 bases). The CDR3 contains 12 residues. V was shortened by 4 bases and J by 4 bases, with 9 bases between the two germline ends. Germline values: CDR1 SGDLS, CDR2 YYNGEE. The CDR3 nucleotides are TGTGCCAGCAGCAGGGGGTCTTACGAGCAGTACTTC. Translated: CASSRGSYEQYF.

This sequence joins TRBV1 and TRBJ1-5; the D call TRBD1 from the table was never checked on the DNA. TRBV1 is a recognized pseudogene. The CDR3 runs to 15 residues. The CDR3 is CTSSQSQVGNQPQHF. The CDR3, as DNA: TGCACCAGCAGCCAATCACAGGTGGGTAATCAGCCCCAGCATTTT.

The chain recombines TRBV27 with TRBJ2-7; D gene unclear. V was clipped by 8 bases and J by 0 bases, with 17 bases between them. The CDR3 covers 15 residues. The germline V gene encodes CDR1 MNHEY and CDR2 SMNVEV (reference sequence). The CDR3 reads CASSPKAGGSYEQYF. Written as DNA, the CDR3 is TGTGCCAGCTCTCCAAAGGCAGGTGGCTCCTACGAGCAGTACTTC.

The chain joins TRBV6-1 to TRBJ1-5; D unresolved. This CDR3 has 14 residues. V lost 2 bases and J lost 4, with 9 bases in between. Germline V lookup: CDR1 MNHNS, CDR2 SASEGT. The CDR3 here is CASSESGGNQPQHF. The CDR3 DNA reads as TGTGCCAGCAGTGAATCGGGCGGGAATCAGCCCCAGCATTTT.

This clone was observed a single time. The rearrangement uses TRBV7-2 and TRBJ2-7; unclear D gene. This CDR3 region has 14 residues. With 1 base removed from V and 6 bases from J, the gap between germline ends came to 13 bases. Germline assignment: CDR1 SGHTA and CDR2 FQGNSA. The CDR3 region has the DNA TGTGCCAGCAGCTTAGTTTCCGGCGGCCGCGAGCAGTACTTC. Translating gives CASSLVSGGREQYF.